This T cell receptor beta chain is drawn from a study of blood T cell repertoires in COVID-19. Study background: COVID-19 samples collected from the United States, Italy and Spain covered acute and convalescent phases. The analysed material was cDNA or gDNA that came from T cells, B-cell-depleted T cells, or PBMCs.

CDR3 length: 16 amino acids. Trimming cost V 3 bases and J 5 bases; bases outside gene matches: 8. Germline CDR1 is KGHSH and CDR2 is LQKENI. How the authors handled the data: Nucleated cell counts were estimated from reference gene primer amplification. Profiled with immunoSEQ multiplex PCR; TCRdb holds only in-frame clones, not every one. D and trimming were read from the DNA, whereas the V and J calls and clone size are those reported in that table. The sample yields about 260,000 clones, around 89% seen once. The V call is TRBV18, the J call TRBJ2-1, with 9 bases lining up with TRBD2. This TCR was sampled from a young woman with acute COVID-19. The sequencing sample was made of PBMCs or T cells enriched from blood (not recorded which). DNA for the CDR3: TGTGCCAGCTCACCCCCCGCGGGAGGGTATAACAATGAGCAGTTCTTC. It is translated as CASSPPAGGYNNEQFF.